This TCR beta chain appears in the sequencing data of a study of blood T cell repertoires in COVID-19. Study-wide background: COVID-19 samples, acute and convalescent, were from the United States, Italy and Spain. The cDNA or gDNA used as material had been derived from T cells, B-cell-depleted T cells, or PBMCs.

This CDR3 has 12 residues. Unmatched junction bases numbered 0, after V lost 4 bases and J lost 4 bases. Germline V CDR1 and CDR2: LGHDT, YNNKEL (reference sequence). Original handling: Nucleated cell number was recorded as an estimate derived from reference gene primer amplification. The table came from immunoSEQ multiplex PCR; TCRdb's copy has only in-frame clones and leaves some out. V and J calls and clone size follow that table, whereas D and trimming were derived from the DNA. The sample yields 150,000 to 200,000 clones, approximately 86% seen once. This sequence joins TRBV3-1 (or the pseudogene TRBV3-2) and TRBJ2-5; the match to TRBD1 covers 7 bases. The sample was peripheral blood. The sequence came from a woman between 35 and 50 years old with COVID-19, enrolled during active disease. This chain's CDR3 is CASSRDRETQYF. In nucleotides, the CDR3 is TGTGCCAGCAGCCGGGACAGAGAGACCCAGTACTTC.